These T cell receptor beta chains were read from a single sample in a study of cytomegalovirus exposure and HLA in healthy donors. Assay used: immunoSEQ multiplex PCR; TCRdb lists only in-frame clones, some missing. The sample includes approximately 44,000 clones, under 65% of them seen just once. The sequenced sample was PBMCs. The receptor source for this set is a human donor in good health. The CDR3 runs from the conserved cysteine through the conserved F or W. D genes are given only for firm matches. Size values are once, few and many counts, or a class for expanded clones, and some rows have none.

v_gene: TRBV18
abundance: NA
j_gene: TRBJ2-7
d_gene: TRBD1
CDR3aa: CASSPGTVGYEQYF
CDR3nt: TGTGCCAGCTCCCCAGGGACAGTAGGCTACGAGCAGTACTTC

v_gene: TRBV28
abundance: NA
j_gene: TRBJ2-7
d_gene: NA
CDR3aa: CASHSGGRTYEQYF
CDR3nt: TGTGCCAGCCACTCCGGAGGCCGAACCTACGAGCAGTACTTC

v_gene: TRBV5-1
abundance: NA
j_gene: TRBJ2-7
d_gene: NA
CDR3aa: CASSGSGGRYEQYF
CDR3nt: TGCGCCAGCAGCGGATCAGGGGGGAGGTACGAGCAGTACTTC

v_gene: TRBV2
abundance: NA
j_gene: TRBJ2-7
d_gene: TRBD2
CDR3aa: CASTIAGGSYEQYF
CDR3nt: TGTGCCAGCACCATAGCGGGGGGTTCCTACGAGCAGTACTTC

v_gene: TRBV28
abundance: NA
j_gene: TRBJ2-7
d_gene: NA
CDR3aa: CASSLGPSRPKQYF
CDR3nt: TGTGCCAGCAGTTTAGGGCCCTCCCGTCCGAAGCAGTACTTC

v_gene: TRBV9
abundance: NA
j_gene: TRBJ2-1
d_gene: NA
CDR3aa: CASSVASRSYNEQFF
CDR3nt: TGTGCCAGCAGCGTAGCTTCTCGCTCCTACAATGAGCAGTTCTTC

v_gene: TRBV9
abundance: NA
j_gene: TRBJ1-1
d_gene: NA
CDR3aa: CASRTKIGGATEAFF
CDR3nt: TGTGCCAGCAGGACAAAAATCGGGGGTGCCACTGAAGCTTTCTTT

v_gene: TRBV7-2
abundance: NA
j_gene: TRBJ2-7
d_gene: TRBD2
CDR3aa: CASSRATSGGYEQYF
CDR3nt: TGTGCCAGCAGCCGCGCCACTAGCGGCGGGTACGAGCAGTACTTC

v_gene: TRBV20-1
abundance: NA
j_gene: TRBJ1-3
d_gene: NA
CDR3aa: CSARSLDTIYF
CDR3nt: TGCAGTGCTAGAAGCTTAGACACCATATATTTT

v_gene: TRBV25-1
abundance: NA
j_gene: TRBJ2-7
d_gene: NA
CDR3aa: CASSDQYYEQYF
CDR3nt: TGTGCCAGCAGTGACCAGTACTACGAGCAGTACTTC

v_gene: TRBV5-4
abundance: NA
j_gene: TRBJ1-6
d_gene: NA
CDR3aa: CASSLEASGNSPLHF
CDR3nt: TGTGCCAGCAGCTTGGAGGCTTCCGGGAATTCACCCCTCCACTTT

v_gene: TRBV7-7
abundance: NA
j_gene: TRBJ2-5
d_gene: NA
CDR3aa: CASSLRGQETQYF
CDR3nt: TGTGCTAGCAGCTTAAGAGGGCAAGAGACCCAGTACTTC

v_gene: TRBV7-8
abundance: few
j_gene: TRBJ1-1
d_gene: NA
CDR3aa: CASSLYGTEAFF
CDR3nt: TGTGCCAGCAGCTTATACGGCACTGAAGCTTTCTTT

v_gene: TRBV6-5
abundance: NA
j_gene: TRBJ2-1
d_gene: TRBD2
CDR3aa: CASSVAGSYNEQFF
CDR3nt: TGTGCCAGCAGCGTAGCGGGCTCCTACAATGAGCAGTTCTTC

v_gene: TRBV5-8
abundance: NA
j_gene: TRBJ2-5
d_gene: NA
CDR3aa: CASSLLGGPETQYF
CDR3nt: TGTGCCAGCAGCTTGTTGGGGGGGCCAGAGACCCAGTACTTC

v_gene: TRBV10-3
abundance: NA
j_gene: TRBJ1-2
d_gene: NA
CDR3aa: CAISESVTGPNYGYTF
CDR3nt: TGTGCCATCAGTGAGTCGGTGACAGGACCTAACTATGGCTACACCTTC

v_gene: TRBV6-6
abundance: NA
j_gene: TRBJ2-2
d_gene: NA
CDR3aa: CASSATQGNTGELFF
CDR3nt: TGTGCCAGCAGTGCAACCCAGGGGAACACCGGGGAGCTGTTTTTT

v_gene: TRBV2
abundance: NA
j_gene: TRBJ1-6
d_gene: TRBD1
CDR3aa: CASRGQGNSPLHF
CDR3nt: TGTGCCAGCAGGGGACAGGGCAATTCACCCCTCCACTTT

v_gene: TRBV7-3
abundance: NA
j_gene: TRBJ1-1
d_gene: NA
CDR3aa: CASSPISSGYTEAFF
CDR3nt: TGTGCCAGCAGCCCCATAAGTTCCGGGTACACTGAAGCTTTCTTT

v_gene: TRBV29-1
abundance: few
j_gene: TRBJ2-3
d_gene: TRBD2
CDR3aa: CSHAHHTSGVRADTQYF
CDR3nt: TGCAGCCATGCCCACCATACTAGCGGGGTTCGAGCAGATACGCAGTATTTT

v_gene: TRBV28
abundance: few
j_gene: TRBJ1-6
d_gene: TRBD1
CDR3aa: CASSFGTVNSPLHF
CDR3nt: TGTGCCAGCAGTTTCGGGACAGTAAATTCACCCCTCCACTTT

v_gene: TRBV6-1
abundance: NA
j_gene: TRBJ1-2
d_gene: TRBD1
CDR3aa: CASSKTGVDGYGYTF
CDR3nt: TGTGCCAGCAGTAAGACAGGGGTAGACGGCTATGGCTACACCTTC

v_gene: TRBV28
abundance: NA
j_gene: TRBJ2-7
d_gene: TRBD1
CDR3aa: CASRGQVSVHEQYF
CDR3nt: TGTGCCAGCAGGGGACAGGTCTCGGTCCACGAGCAGTACTTC

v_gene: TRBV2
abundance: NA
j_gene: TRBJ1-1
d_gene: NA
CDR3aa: CAATAGMNTEAFF
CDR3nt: TGTGCCGCTACGGCGGGGATGAACACTGAAGCTTTCTTT

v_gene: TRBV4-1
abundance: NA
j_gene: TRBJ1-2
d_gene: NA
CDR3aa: CASSQNGRRGYTF
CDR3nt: TGCGCCAGCAGCCAAAATGGCAGGAGGGGCTACACCTTC

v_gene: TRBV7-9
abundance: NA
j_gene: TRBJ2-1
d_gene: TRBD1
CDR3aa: CASRRTGDPDNEQFF
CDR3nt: TGTGCCAGCAGGCGGACAGGGGACCCGGACAATGAGCAGTTCTTC

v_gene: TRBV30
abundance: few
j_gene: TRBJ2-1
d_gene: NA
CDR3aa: CAWGGGDEQFF
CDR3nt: TGTGCCTGGGGCGGGGGCGATGAGCAGTTCTTC

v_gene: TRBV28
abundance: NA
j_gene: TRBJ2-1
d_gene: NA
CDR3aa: CASNSIGGTDNEQFF
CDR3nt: TGTGCCAGCAACTCAATAGGGGGAACGGACAATGAGCAGTTCTTC

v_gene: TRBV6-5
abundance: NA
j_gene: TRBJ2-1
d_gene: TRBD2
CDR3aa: CASSASGGLNQFF
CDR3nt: TGTGCCAGCAGCGCTAGCGGGGGGCTAAACCAGTTCTTC

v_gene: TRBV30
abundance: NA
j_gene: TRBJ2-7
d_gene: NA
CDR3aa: CAWSTGLGSYEQYF
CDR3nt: TGTGCCTGGAGTACAGGGTTAGGCTCCTACGAGCAGTACTTC